The sequence of this TCR beta chain was determined in a study of T-cell memory formation after mild COVID-19. Whole-study findings and limits: There were some responding clones in pre-infection memory, which suggested that cross-reactive memory had joined. Day 15 to 85 contracting clones showed balanced CD4/CD8; day 15 to 37 expanders favored CD4+. CD4+ contracting clones lay mainly in CM and EM, CD8+ ones in EMRA.

The CDR3 totals 14 residues. The germline V gene has CDR1 DFQATT and CDR2 SNEGSKA (reference sequence). V was cut by 7 bases and J by 2 bases, with 17 bases left in between. MiXCR, run by TCRdb on the 5' RACE reads, gives a single entry per CDR3 protein. The data contain 250,000 to 350,000 distinct CDR3 sequences, about 16% of them singletons. The table lists this clonotype with a few counts. What it recognizes is unknown. The sequence was obtained from a man aged 18-30 years who had mild COVID-19 (a few samples of this study predate the infection). Cell type and time point are not known. The gene calls are TRBV20-1 and TRBJ2-5; tentative D call: TRBD2 (7 bases). Source material: PBMCs or a T cell subset sorted from them (not recorded which). Here the CDR3 DNA reads TGCAGTGAGAGAAGGGGGGGCAGACAAGAGACCCAGTACTTC. Translating gives CSERRGGRQETQYF.